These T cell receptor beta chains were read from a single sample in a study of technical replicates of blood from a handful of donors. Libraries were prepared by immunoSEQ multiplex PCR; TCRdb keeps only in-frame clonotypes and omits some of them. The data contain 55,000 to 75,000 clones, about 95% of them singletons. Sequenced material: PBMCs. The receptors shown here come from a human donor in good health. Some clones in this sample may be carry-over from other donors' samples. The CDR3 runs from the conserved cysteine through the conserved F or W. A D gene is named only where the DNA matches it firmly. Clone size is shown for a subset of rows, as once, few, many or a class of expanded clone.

CDR3: CASSWTGGSGNTIYF
length: 15
D: TRBD1
V: TRBV5-1
size: NA

CDR3: CASSVQGGTGELFF
length: 14
D: NA
V: TRBV9
size: NA

CDR3: CASGLVYEQFF
length: 11
D: NA
V: TRBV12-5
size: NA

CDR3: CASGLGDRGHYGYTF
length: 15
D: TRBD1
V: TRBV12-5
size: NA

CDR3: CASSLGGSFGEKLFF
length: 15
D: NA
V: TRBV28
size: NA

CDR3: CASSLAGSSGGQETQYF
length: 17
D: TRBD2
V: TRBV5-1
size: NA

CDR3: CASSRTSSADTQYF
length: 14
D: TRBD2
V: TRBV6-5
size: NA

CDR3: CASSQAPGASGSLAKNIQYF
length: 20
D: TRBD2
V: TRBV4-2
size: NA

CDR3: CASSPRTGASNQPQHF
length: 16
D: TRBD1
V: TRBV27
size: NA

CDR3: CASSVDPSGRWEQYF
length: 15
D: TRBD2
V: TRBV9
size: NA

CDR3: CASSQDRTVGNQPQHF
length: 16
D: NA
V: TRBV4-3
size: NA

CDR3: CASSPGQTSSPLHF
length: 14
D: NA
V: TRBV5-8
size: once

CDR3: CASSPRRQGSYEQYF
length: 15
D: TRBD1
V: TRBV7-8
size: NA

CDR3: CASSERWAGQETQYF
length: 15
D: NA
V: TRBV5-4
size: NA

CDR3: CASSRTSGSTDTQYF
length: 15
D: TRBD2
V: TRBV6-5
size: NA

CDR3: CASSLATGGNQPQHF
length: 15
D: TRBD1
V: TRBV7-2
size: NA

CDR3: CASGGGAFNEQFF
length: 13
D: TRBD2
V: TRBV5-1
size: NA

CDR3: CASSQPSSGSGANVLTF
length: 17
D: TRBD2
V: TRBV4-3
size: many

CDR3: CATTEGVGREQFF
length: 13
D: NA
V: TRBV7-9
size: NA

CDR3: CASSTPGTGSYGYTF
length: 15
D: TRBD1
V: TRBV19
size: NA

CDR3: CASSGGGESRGYTF
length: 14
D: NA
V: TRBV7-2
size: NA

CDR3: CASSPDRASSYNEQFF
length: 16
D: NA
V: TRBV4-3
size: NA

CDR3: CASSSSGANTGELFF
length: 15
D: NA
V: TRBV7-3
size: NA

CDR3: CASGQGGFMDEQYF
length: 14
D: NA
V: TRBV5-4
size: NA

CDR3: CASSQGTPSKTEAFF
length: 15
D: NA
V: TRBV4-3
size: NA

CDR3: CAWGFGQGNYEQYF
length: 14
D: TRBD1
V: TRBV30
size: NA

CDR3: CASSEYGVGQETQYF
length: 15
D: NA
V: TRBV25-1
size: NA

CDR3: CASSAPGTGGTEQYF
length: 15
D: TRBD1
V: TRBV6-5
size: NA

CDR3: CASSPRTVGANVLTF
length: 15
D: NA
V: TRBV2
size: NA

CDR3: CASSQARGVNTEAFF
length: 15
D: NA
V: TRBV4-1
size: NA

CDR3: CAAGTPTDTQYF
length: 12
D: NA
V: TRBV10-3
size: NA

CDR3: CASGGTGELFF
length: 11
D: NA
V: TRBV6-6
size: NA

CDR3: CASRGQGEATGELFF
length: 15
D: TRBD1
V: TRBV6-6
size: NA

CDR3: CASSLGGGRSAETQYF
length: 16
D: TRBD2
V: TRBV7-7
size: NA

CDR3: CASSESDRRAYEQYF
length: 15
D: NA
V: TRBV6-1
size: NA

CDR3: CASSQELAGGTDTQYF
length: 16
D: TRBD2
V: TRBV4-2
size: once

CDR3: CAISESNRGGNQPQHF
length: 16
D: TRBD1
V: TRBV10-3
size: NA

CDR3: CATSREGVYNEQFF
length: 14
D: NA
V: TRBV15
size: once

CDR3: CASSLETGTGYYEQYF
length: 16
D: TRBD1
V: TRBV5-6
size: NA

CDR3: CASSQNRGTQYF
length: 12
D: TRBD1
V: TRBV4-1
size: NA

CDR3: CASSPMRGNAETQYF
length: 15
D: TRBD2
V: TRBV7-8
size: NA

CDR3: CASLLPPDWHGTQYF
length: 15
D: NA
V: TRBV6-8
size: once

CDR3: CASSLARTGGNTGELFF
length: 17
D: TRBD1
V: TRBV5-1
size: NA

CDR3: CASSLVLAGREQYF
length: 14
D: TRBD2
V: TRBV27
size: NA

CDR3: CASSGLAGVGEQYF
length: 14
D: TRBD2
V: TRBV6-5
size: NA

CDR3: CATTGANYEQYF
length: 12
D: NA
V: TRBV4-2
size: NA

CDR3: CASSYWGGPGDTQYF
length: 15
D: NA
V: TRBV7-2
size: NA

CDR3: CASSYGQGKAGNTIYF
length: 16
D: TRBD1
V: TRBV2
size: NA

CDR3: CASRREIGLQPQHF
length: 14
D: NA
V: TRBV6-1
size: few

CDR3: CASSVVNEQFF
length: 11
D: NA
V: TRBV6-1
size: NA

CDR3: CASSHRTSGVSRYNEQFF
length: 18
D: TRBD2
V: TRBV4-3
size: NA

CDR3: CASSDSNEGDDSNQPQHF
length: 18
D: NA
V: TRBV6-4
size: NA

CDR3: CAWTKGNYGYTF
length: 12
D: NA
V: TRBV30
size: once